This TCR beta chain came from a study of CD8+ T cells in alopecia areata. For the study at large: Severity in treated patients was scored by percentage of scalp area affected. Study-wide results and limits: During tofacitinib treatment, many expanded lesional clones remained in scalp and blood. The presence of one nonresponder keeps the tie between baseline CD8+ expansion and response uncertain. Scalp clonality dropped significantly under tofacitinib, as did expanded CD8+ top-100 clones.

This CDR3 comprises 15 residues. The V and J ends lost 5 bases and 3 bases, in that order; junction bases with no gene match: 9. Germline assignment: CDR1 SGHTA and CDR2 FQGNSA. Treatment given: oral pan-JAK inhibitor, 5-10 mg twice daily. This clone came up a few times. Its matching antigen is unknown. cDNA prepared by RNA extraction and subsequent reverse transcription served as the template for sequencing. Measured with immunoSEQ multiplex PCR; TCRdb has only the in-frame clones, and not every one. Here the sample spans approximately 170,000 clones, around 56% being singletons. The material sequenced was CD4+ T cells sorted from blood, taken at week 4, from a patient treated with tofacitinib. The V and J genes are TRBV7-2 and TRBJ2-7; the match to TRBD2 covers 8 bases. The clonotype comes from a human donor with alopecia areata. This CDR3 reads CASSIQGLASYEQYF. The CDR3 nucleotides read TGTGCCAGCAGCATCCAAGGACTAGCTAGCTACGAGCAGTACTTC.